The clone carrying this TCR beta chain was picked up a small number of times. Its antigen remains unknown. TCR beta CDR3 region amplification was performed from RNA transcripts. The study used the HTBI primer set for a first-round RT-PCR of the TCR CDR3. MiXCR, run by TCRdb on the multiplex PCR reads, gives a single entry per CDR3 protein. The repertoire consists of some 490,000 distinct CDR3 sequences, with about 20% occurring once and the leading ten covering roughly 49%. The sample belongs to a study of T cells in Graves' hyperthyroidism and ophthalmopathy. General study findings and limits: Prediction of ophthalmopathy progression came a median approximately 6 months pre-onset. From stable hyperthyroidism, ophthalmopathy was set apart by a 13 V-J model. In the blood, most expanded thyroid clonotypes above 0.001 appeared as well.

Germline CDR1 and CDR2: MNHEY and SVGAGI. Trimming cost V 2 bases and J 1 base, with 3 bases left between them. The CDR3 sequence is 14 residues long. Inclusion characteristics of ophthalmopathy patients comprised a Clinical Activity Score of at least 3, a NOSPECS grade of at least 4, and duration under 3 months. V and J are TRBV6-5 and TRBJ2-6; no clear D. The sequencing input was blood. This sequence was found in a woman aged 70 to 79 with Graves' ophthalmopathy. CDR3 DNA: TGTGCCAGCAGTTACCGGTCTGGGGCCAACGTCCTGACTTTC. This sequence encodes CASSYRSGANVLTF.